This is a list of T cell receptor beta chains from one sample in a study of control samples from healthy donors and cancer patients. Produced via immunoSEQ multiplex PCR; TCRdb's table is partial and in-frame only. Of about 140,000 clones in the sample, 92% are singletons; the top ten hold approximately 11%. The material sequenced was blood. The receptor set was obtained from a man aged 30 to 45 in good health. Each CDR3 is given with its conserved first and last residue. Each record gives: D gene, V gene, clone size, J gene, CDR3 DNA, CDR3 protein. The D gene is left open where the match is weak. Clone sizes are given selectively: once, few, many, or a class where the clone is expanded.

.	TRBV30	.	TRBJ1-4	TGTGCCTGGAGTAATAGATTCGGGGAAAAACTGTTTTTT	CAWSNRFGEKLFF
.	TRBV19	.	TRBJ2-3	TGTGCCAGTAAATTCGGACAGCAAGACACAGATACGCAGTATTTT	CASKFGQQDTDTQYF
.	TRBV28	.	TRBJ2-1	TGTGCCAGCCATTCCAGGACGACTATGTTTAAGCAGTTCTTC	CASHSRTTMFKQFF
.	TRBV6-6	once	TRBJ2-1	TGTGCCAGCACCCAAGGGTTAGGCAATGAGCAGTTCTTC	CASTQGLGNEQFF
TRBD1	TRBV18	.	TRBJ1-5	TGTGCCAGCTCCCAGGGGGGGGGACCCAATCAGCCCCAGCATTTT	CASSQGGGPNQPQHF
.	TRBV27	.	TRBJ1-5	TGTGCCAGCACCCAAGAGGGGGGAACAGGGCAGCCCCAGCATTTT	CASTQEGGTGQPQHF
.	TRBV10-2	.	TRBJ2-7	TGCGCCAGCAGTGTGAGGGAGTGGAACGAGCAGTACTTC	CASSVREWNEQYF
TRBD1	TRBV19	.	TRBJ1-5	TGTGCCAGTAGTCCGTGGACAGGGGGGTCCGGCAATCAGCCCCAGCATTTT	CASSPWTGGSGNQPQHF
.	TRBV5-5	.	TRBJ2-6	TGTGCCAGCAGCTTCTTTCAAGGTCTGAGCTCTGGGGCCAACGTCCTGACTTTC	CASSFFQGLSSGANVLTF
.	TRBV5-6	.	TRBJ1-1	TGTGCCAGCAGCTTGTCAGGCAGGGTGAGGAAAAACACTGAAGCTTTCTTT	CASSLSGRVRKNTEAFF
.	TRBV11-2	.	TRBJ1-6	TGTGCCAGCAGCCCTCAGGTCGTTAATTCACCCCTCCACTTT	CASSPQVVNSPLHF
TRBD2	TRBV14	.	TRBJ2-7	TGTGCCAGCAGCCAAGTCTCTAGCGGCGAGCAGTACTTC	CASSQVSSGEQYF
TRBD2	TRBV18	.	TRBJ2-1	TGTGCCAGCTCCTTTGGCCTGCCTAGCGGATTTTTAAGCTCCTACAATGAGCAGTTCTTC	CASSFGLPSGFLSSYNEQFF
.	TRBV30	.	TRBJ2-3	TGTGCCTGGAGTGTTGGGGTAGCGAATACGCAGTATTTT	CAWSVGVANTQYF
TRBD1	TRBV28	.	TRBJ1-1	TGTGCCAGCAGTCTTCCGTACAGGGGATCTCTAGTCACTGAAGCTTTCTTT	CASSLPYRGSLVTEAFF
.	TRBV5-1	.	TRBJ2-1	TGCGCCAGCAGCTCGCCTGTTAACAATGAGCAGTTCTTC	CASSSPVNNEQFF
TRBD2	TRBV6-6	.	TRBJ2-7	TGTGCCAGCAGTTACACCGGGACTAGCGGGAATCTACTGCGGTACTTC	CASSYTGTSGNLLRYF
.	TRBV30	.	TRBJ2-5	TGTGCCTGGAGTATGGTAAAAGAGACCCAGTACTTC	CAWSMVKETQYF